Listed below are T cell receptor beta chains from one sample, sequenced in a study of low-dose radiotherapy and immunotherapy resistance in tumors. One entry per CDR3 protein, called by TCRdb with MiXCR from the reads. Found here are roughly 100,000 distinct CDR3 sequences, more than 20% of them singletons; the top ten hold 4.1%. Sequences were derived from PBMCs, sampled after low-dose radiotherapy plus immunotherapy. All receptors derive from a male donor with prostate cancer. Both conserved end residues are part of each CDR3. D genes are given only for firm matches. Expanded clones are given a class, and other clones once, few, many or no size at all.

V gene,J gene,clone size,D gene,CDR3 protein,CDR3 DNA
TRBV19,TRBJ1-5,many,NA,CASSMRQGFDQPQHF,TGTGCCAGTAGTATGAGGCAGGGATTCGATCAGCCCCAGCATTTT
TRBV29-1,TRBJ2-2,few,TRBD2,CSVKGTSGGNTGELFF,TGCAGCGTAAAAGGGACTAGCGGGGGTAACACCGGGGAGCTGTTTTTT
TRBV10-2,TRBJ1-4,NA,TRBD1,CASSLQGFNEKLFF,TGCGCCAGCAGCTTACAGGGGTTTAATGAAAAACTGTTTTTT
TRBV7-2,TRBJ2-7,many,NA,CASSFGTHSDEQYF,TGTGCCAGCAGCTTCGGGACCCACTCCGACGAGCAGTACTTC
TRBV6-8,TRBJ2-1,NA,NA,CASSSGSSYNEQFF,TGTGCCAGCAGTTCCGGGAGCTCCTACAATGAGCAGTTCTTC
TRBV7-9,TRBJ2-7,few,TRBD1,CASSFLLGQGIYEQYF,TGTGCCAGCAGCTTTTTGCTGGGACAGGGGATCTACGAGCAGTACTTC
TRBV15,TRBJ1-5,many,NA,CATSRVEGTNQPQHF,TGTGCCACCAGCAGAGTTGAGGGGACAAATCAGCCCCAGCATTTT
TRBV4-2,TRBJ1-4,few,TRBD1,CASSQATGDNEKLFF,TGTGCCAGCAGCCAAGCGACAGGGGATAATGAAAAACTGTTTTTT
TRBV28,TRBJ1-5,many,NA,CASSHLWGAQPQHF,TGTGCCAGCAGTCACCTGTGGGGGGCACAGCCCCAGCATTTT
TRBV13,TRBJ2-7,many,TRBD2,CASSPLTSGGSYEQYF,TGTGCCAGCAGCCCATTGACTAGCGGGGGCTCCTACGAGCAGTACTTC
TRBV2,TRBJ2-1,many,TRBD2,CASSLMAGGGDEQFF,TGTGCCAGCAGTCTAATGGCGGGGGGGGGGGATGAGCAGTTCTTC
TRBV28,TRBJ1-1,few,NA,CASSLANTEAFF,TGTGCCAGCAGTTTGGCTAACACTGAAGCTTTCTTT
TRBV12-3/TRBV12-4,TRBJ2-5,NA,NA,CASVEGGSGGPQETQYF,TGTGCCAGCGTCGAAGGGGGCTCGGGGGGCCCACAAGAGACCCAGTACTTC
TRBV5-1,TRBJ2-5,many,TRBD2,CASSLTSGRPQETQYF,TGCGCCAGCAGCTTGACTAGCGGGAGACCCCAAGAGACCCAGTACTTC
TRBV7-2,TRBJ2-5,NA,NA,CASSLTRLQETQYF,TGTGCCAGCAGCTTAACCAGGCTACAAGAGACCCAGTACTTC
TRBV6-2/TRBV6-3,TRBJ2-7,once,TRBD2,CASSRPGTSRYEQYF,TGTGCCAGCAGCCGTCCCGGGACTAGTAGGTACGAGCAGTACTTC
TRBV5-1,TRBJ2-5,few,TRBD2,CASSLGLAGFQETQYF,TGCGCCAGCAGCCTAGGACTAGCGGGGTTCCAAGAGACCCAGTACTTC
TRBV18,TRBJ2-1,many,NA,CASSPGETNEQFF,TGTGCCAGCTCACCGGGGGAAACCAATGAGCAGTTCTTC
TRBV10-3,TRBJ2-1,many,NA,CAISEWGGRGDNEQFF,TGTGCCATCAGTGAGTGGGGGGGCCGAGGCGACAATGAGCAGTTCTTC
TRBV2,TRBJ1-2,many,NA,CASSEVGRIYTF,TGTGCCAGCAGTGAGGTCGGCAGGATCTACACCTTC
TRBV28,TRBJ1-4,few,TRBD1,CASMVTRSLRGTNEKLFF,TGTGCCAGCATGGTCACCAGGTCCCTCAGGGGGACTAATGAAAAACTGTTTTTT
TRBV12-5,TRBJ2-3,many,NA,CASGFAGTDTQYF,TGTGCTAGTGGTTTCGCAGGGACAGATACGCAGTATTTT
TRBV5-1,TRBJ1-1,many,NA,CASSFLTARGMNTEAFF,TGCGCCAGCAGCTTTTTGACAGCGAGGGGGATGAACACTGAAGCTTTCTTT
TRBV7-9,TRBJ2-1,few,NA,CASSLGSEQFF,TGTGCCAGCAGCTTAGGTAGTGAGCAGTTCTTC
TRBV29-1,TRBJ1-1,many,NA,CAGGGIGRAFF,TGCGCTGGGGGGGGGATAGGAAGAGCTTTCTTT
TRBV2,TRBJ2-3,many,NA,CASSTDTQYF,TGTGCCAGCTCCACAGATACGCAGTATTTT
TRBV4-1,TRBJ2-2,many,NA,CASSHGRFTGELFF,TGCGCCAGCAGCCACGGAAGATTCACCGGGGAGCTGTTTTTT
TRBV2,TRBJ2-1,NA,NA,CASGTKYNEQFF,TGTGCCAGCGGGACAAAATACAATGAGCAGTTCTTC
TRBV20-1,TRBJ2-5,many,NA,CSGGWGGQFETQYF,TGCAGCGGAGGATGGGGGGGGCAATTCGAGACCCAGTACTTC
TRBV5-1,TRBJ2-1,many,TRBD1,CASSLSQGLNSIWFF,TGCGCCAGCAGCTTGTCACAGGGGCTTAACTCTATCTGGTTCTTC
TRBV15,TRBJ1-4,many,NA,CATSRARGATNEKLFF,TGTGCCACCAGCAGGGCCAGGGGCGCAACTAATGAAAAACTGTTTTTT
TRBV9,TRBJ2-5,NA,TRBD1,CASSAPGQGGETQYF,TGTGCCAGCAGCGCCCCCGGACAGGGCGGGGAGACCCAGTACTTC
TRBV28,TRBJ1-5,NA,TRBD1,CASSFTGARNQPQHF,TGTGCCAGCAGTTTCACAGGGGCTCGCAATCAGCCCCAGCATTTT
TRBV5-1,TRBJ2-5,many,NA,CASSLEQGGMKTQYF,TGCGCCAGCAGCTTGGAACAGGGTGGCATGAAGACCCAGTACTTC
TRBV6-6,TRBJ2-2,many,NA,CASSPPGGGELFF,TGTGCCAGCAGCCCCCCGGGCGGCGGGGAGCTGTTTTTT
TRBV19,TRBJ2-1,many,TRBD2,CASSIAPPRLAGTEQFF,TGTGCCAGTAGTATAGCGCCGCCAAGACTAGCGGGCACTGAGCAGTTCTTC
TRBV15,TRBJ2-5,many,NA,CATSRDRAQETQYF,TGTGCCACCAGCAGAGACAGGGCCCAAGAGACCCAGTACTTC
TRBV29-1,TRBJ2-3,many,NA,CSVERQGKDTQYF,TGCAGCGTTGAGCGGCAGGGGAAGGATACGCAGTATTTT
TRBV7-2,TRBJ2-1,many,NA,CASRLSSYNEQFF,TGTGCCAGCAGACTGAGCTCCTACAATGAGCAGTTCTTC
TRBV3-1,TRBJ2-5,many,NA,CASSQVKGDQETQYF,TGTGCCAGCAGCCAAGTTAAAGGGGACCAAGAGACCCAGTACTTC
TRBV7-9,TRBJ2-5,many,TRBD1,CASSEGQGAVETQYF,TGTGCCAGCAGCGAGGGACAGGGGGCCGTGGAGACCCAGTACTTC